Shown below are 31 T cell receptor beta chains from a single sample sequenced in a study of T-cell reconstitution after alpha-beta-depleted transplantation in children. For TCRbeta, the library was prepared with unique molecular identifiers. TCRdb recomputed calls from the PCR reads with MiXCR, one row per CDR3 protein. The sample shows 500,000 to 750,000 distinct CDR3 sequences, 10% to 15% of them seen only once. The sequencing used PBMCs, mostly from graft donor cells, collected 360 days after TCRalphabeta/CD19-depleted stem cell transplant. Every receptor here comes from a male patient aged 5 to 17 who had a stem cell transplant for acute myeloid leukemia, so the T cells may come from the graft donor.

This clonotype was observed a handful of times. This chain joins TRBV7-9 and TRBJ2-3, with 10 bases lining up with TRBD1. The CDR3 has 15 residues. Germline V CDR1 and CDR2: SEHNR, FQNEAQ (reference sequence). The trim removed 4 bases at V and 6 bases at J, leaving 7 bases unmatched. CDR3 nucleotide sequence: TGTGCCAGCAGCTCCAGGACAGGGGGTCGGGATACGCAGTATTTT. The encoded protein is CASSSRTGGRDTQYF.

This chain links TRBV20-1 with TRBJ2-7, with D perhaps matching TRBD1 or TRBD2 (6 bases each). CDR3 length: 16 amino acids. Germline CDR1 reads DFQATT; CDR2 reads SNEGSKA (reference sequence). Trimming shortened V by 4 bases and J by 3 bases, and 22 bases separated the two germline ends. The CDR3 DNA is TGCAGTGCTACCCGAACGGGGGCGGGAAGTGTCTACGAGCAGTACTTC. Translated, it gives CSATRTGAGSVYEQYF.

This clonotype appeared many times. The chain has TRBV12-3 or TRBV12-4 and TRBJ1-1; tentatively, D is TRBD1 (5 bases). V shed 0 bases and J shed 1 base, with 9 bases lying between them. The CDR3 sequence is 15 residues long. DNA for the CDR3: TGTGCCAGCAGTTTAGCCGACAGACCGAACACTGAAGCTTTCTTT. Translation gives CASSLADRPNTEAFF.

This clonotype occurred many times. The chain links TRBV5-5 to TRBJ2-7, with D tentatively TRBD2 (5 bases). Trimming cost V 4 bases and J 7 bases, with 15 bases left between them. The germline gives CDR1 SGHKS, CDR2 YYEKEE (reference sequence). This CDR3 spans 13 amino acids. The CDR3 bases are TGTGCCAGCAGCCCCTCTCCGGGGAATGAGCAGTACGTC. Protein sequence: CASSPSPGNEQYV.

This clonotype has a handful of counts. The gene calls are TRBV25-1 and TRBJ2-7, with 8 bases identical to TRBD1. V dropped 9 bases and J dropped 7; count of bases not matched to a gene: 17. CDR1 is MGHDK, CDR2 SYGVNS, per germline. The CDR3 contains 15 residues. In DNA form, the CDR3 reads TGTGCCAGTTTACCCTCAGGGGGCGCCTCGGGGGAGCAGTACTTC. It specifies CASLPSGGASGEQYF.

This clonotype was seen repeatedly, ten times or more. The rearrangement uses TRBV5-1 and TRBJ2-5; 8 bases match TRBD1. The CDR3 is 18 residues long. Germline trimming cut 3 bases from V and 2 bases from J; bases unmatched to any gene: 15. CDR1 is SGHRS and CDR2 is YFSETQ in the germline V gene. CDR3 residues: CASSSGRTGSRGQETQYF. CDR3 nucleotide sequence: TGCGCCAGCAGCTCGGGCCGGACAGGGAGTAGGGGACAAGAGACCCAGTACTTC.

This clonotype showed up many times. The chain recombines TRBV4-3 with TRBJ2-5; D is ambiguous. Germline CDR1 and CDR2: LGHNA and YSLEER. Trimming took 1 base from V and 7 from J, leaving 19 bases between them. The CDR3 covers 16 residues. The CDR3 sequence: CASSQVIFGLPGTQYF. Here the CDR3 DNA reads TGCGCCAGCAGCCAAGTAATATTCGGCCTTCCCGGGACCCAGTACTTC.

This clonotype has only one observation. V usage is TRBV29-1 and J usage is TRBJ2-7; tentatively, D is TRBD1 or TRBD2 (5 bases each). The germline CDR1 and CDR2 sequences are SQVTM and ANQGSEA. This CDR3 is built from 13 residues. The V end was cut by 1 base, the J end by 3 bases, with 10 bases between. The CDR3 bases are TGCAGCGTTGAAGCGGGGCAGGGCTACGAGCAGTACTTC. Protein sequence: CSVEAGQGYEQYF.

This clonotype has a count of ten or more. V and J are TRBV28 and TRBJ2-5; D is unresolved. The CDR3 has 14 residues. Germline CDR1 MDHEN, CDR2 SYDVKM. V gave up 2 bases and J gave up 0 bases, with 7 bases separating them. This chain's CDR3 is CASSLGGNQETQYF. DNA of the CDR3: TGTGCCAGCAGTTTAGGTGGGAACCAAGAGACCCAGTACTTC. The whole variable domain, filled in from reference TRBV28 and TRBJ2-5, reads DVKVTQSSRYLVKRTGEKVFLECVQDMDHENMFWYRQDPGLGLRLIYFSYDVKMKEKGDIPEGYSVSREKKERFSLILESASTNQTSMYLCASSLGGNQETQYFGPGTRLLVL.

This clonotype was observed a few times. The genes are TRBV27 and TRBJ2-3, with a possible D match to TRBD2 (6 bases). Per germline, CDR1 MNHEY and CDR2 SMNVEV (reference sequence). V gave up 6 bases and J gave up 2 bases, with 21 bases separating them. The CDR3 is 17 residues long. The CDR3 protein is CASSPPGGGLITDTQYF. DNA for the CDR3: TGTGCCAGCAGCCCTCCCGGTGGGGGACTGATCACAGATACGCAGTATTTT.

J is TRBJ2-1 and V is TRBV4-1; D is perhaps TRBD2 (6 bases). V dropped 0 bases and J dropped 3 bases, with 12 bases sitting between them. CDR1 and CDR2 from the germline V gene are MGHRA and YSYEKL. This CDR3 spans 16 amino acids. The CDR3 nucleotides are TGCGCCAGCAGCCAAGAGGGACGGGGAGGCTACAATGAGCAGTTCTTC. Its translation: CASSQEGRGGYNEQFF.

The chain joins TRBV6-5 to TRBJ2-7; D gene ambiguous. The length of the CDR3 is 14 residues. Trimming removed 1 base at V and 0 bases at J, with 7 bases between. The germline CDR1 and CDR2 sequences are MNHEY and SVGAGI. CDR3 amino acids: CASSYLQISYEQYF. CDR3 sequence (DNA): TGTGCCAGCAGTTACTTACAGATCTCCTACGAGCAGTACTTC.

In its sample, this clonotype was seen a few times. CDR3 bases: TGCGCCAGCAGCCCCCCCTCCCCACCAGAGCCCCGCTCCTACAATGAGCAGTTCTTC. Protein product: CASSPPSPPEPRSYNEQFF. This chain joins TRBV5-1 and TRBJ2-1; unclear D gene. Germline assignment: CDR1 SGHRS and CDR2 YFSETQ. This CDR3 spans 19 amino acids. Trimming stripped 4 bases from V and 0 bases from J, with 23 bases between.

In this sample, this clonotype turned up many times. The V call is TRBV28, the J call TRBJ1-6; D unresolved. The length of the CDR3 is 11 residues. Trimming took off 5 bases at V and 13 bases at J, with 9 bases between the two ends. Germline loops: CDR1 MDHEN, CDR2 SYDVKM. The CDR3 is CASSTGVPLHF. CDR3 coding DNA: TGTGCCAGCAGTACCGGTGTCCCCCTCCACTTT.

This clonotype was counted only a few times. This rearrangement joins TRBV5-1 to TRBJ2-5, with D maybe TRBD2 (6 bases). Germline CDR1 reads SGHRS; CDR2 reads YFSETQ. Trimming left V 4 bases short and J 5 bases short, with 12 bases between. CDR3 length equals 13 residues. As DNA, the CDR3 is TGCGCCAGCAGCAGGGAGGAGAGGGAGACCCAGTACTTC. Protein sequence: CASSREERETQYF. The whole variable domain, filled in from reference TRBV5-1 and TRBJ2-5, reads KAGVTQTPRYLIKTRGQQVTLSCSPISGHRSVSWYQQTPGQGLQFLFEYFSETQRNKGNFPGRFSGRQFSNSRSEMNVSTLELGDSALYLCASSREERETQYFGPGTRLLVL.

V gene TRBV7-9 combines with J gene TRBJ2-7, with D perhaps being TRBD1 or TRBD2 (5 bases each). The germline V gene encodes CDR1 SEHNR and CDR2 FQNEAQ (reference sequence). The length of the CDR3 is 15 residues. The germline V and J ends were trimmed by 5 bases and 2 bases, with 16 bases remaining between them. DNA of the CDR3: TGTGCCAGCAGCGGGTCGGGGACCTCAACCTACGAGCAGTACTTC. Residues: CASSGSGTSTYEQYF. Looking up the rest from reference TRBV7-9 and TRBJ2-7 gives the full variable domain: DTGVSQNPRHKITKRGQNVTFRCDPISEHNRLYWYRQTLGQGPEFLTYFQNEAQLEKSRLLSDRFSAERPKGSFSTLEIQRTEQGDSAMYLCASSGSGTSTYEQYFGPGTRLTVT.

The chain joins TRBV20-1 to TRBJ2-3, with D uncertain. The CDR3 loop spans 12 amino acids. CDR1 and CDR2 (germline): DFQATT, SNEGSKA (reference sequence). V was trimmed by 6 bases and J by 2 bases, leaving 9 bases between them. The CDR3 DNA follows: TGCAGTGCGGGCAGTCACACAGATACGCAGTATTTT. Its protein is CSAGSHTDTQYF.

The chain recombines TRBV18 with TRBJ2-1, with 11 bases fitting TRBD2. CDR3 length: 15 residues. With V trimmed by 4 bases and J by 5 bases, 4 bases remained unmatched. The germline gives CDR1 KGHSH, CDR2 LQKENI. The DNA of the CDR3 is TGTGCCAGCTCACGGACTAGCGGGTCCCACAATGAGCAGTTCTTC. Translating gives CASSRTSGSHNEQFF.

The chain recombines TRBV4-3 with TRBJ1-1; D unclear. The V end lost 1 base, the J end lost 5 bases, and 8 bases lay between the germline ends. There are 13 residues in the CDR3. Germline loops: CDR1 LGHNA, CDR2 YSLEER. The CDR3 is CASSQVAGTEAFF. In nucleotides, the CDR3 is TGCGCCAGCAGCCAAGTCGCTGGGACTGAAGCTTTCTTT.

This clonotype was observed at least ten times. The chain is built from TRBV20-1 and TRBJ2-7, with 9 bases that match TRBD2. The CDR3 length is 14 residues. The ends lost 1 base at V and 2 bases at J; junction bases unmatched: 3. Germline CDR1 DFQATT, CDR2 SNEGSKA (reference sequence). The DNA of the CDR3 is TGCAGTGCTAGAGGGGTAGCGGGGGCCTACGAGCAGTACTTC. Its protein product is CSARGVAGAYEQYF.

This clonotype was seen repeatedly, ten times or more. CDR3 DNA: TGTGCCAGCAGCTTAGCTCCGGGGACTAGCGGGAATAAGTTCTTC. Translated, it gives CASSLAPGTSGNKFF. The rearrangement joins TRBV7-9 to TRBJ2-1, with 13 positions matching TRBD2. There are 15 residues in the CDR3. Per the germline V gene, CDR1 is SEHNR and CDR2 is FQNEAQ (reference sequence). J gave up 14 bases and V 0 bases, and 7 bases lay outside the gene matches.

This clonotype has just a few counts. In nucleotides, the CDR3 is TGCAGTTCCCGGAAAAGCGGGGCCTTCCAAGAGACCCAGTACTTC. Residues: CSSRKSGAFQETQYF. The chain links TRBV20-1 to TRBJ2-5; 7 nucleotides match TRBD2. V gave up 8 bases and J gave up 1 base; unmatched junction bases: 13. The germline gives CDR1 DFQATT, CDR2 SNEGSKA (reference sequence). The CDR3 spans 15 residues.

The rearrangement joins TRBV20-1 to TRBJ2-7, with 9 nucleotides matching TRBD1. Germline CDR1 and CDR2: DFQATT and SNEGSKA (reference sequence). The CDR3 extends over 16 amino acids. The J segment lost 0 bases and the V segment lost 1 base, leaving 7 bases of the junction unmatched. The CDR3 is CSARVPWGQGSYEQYF. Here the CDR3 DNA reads TGCAGTGCTAGAGTCCCCTGGGGACAGGGCTCCTACGAGCAGTACTTC.

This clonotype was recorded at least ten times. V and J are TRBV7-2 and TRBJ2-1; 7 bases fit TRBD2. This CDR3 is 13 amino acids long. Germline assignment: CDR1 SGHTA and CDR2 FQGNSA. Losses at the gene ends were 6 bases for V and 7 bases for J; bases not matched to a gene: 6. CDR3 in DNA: TGTGCCAGCAGGGGGAGCGGGAATAATGAGCAGTTCTTC. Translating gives CASRGSGNNEQFF.

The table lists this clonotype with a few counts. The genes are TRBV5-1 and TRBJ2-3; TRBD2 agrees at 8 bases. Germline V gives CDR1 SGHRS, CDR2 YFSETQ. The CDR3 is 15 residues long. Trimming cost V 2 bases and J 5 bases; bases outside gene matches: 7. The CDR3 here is CASSLAGAAGDTQYF. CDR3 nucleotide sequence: TGCGCCAGCAGCTTAGCGGGAGCGGCTGGAGATACGCAGTATTTT.

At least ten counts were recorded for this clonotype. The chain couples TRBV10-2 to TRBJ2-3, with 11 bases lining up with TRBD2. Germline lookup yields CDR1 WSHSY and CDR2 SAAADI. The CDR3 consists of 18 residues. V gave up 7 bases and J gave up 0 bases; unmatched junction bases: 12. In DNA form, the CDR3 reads TGCGCCAGCATAAACCCACTAGCGGGAGAAACTAGCACAGATACGCAGTATTTT. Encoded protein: CASINPLAGETSTDTQYF.

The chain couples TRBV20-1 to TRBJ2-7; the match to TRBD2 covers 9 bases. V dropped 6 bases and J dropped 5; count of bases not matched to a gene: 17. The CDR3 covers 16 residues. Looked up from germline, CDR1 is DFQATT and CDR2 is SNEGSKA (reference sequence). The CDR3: CSAPPRGAGGLNEQYF. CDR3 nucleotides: TGCAGTGCCCCACCAAGGGGAGCGGGAGGTCTCAACGAGCAGTACTTC.

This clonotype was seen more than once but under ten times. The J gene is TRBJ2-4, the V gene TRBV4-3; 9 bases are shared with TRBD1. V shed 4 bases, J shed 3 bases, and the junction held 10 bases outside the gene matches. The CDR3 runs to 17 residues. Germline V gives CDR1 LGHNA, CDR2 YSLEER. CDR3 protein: CASSPSLTGGFKNIQYF. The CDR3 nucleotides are TGCGCCAGCAGCCCATCACTGACAGGGGGATTCAAAAACATTCAGTACTTC.

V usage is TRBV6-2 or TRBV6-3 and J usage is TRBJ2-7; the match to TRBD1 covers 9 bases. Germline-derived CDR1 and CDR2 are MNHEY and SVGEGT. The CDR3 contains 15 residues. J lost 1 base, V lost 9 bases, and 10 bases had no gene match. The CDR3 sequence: CASSALGTGSYEQYF. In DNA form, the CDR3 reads TGTGCCAGTAGCGCCCTCGGGACAGGGTCCTACGAGCAGTACTTC.

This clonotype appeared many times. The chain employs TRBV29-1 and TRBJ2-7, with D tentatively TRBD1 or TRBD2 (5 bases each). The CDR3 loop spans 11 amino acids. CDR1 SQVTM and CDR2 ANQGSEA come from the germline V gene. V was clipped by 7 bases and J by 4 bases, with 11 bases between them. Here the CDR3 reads CSAGAPYEQYF. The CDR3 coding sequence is TGCAGCGCCGGGGCACCTTACGAGCAGTACTTC.

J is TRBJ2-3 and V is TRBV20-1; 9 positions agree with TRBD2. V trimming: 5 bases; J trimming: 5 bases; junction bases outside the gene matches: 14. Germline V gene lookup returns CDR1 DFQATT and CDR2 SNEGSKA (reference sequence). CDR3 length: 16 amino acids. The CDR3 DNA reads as TGCAGTGCTTCAGGGACTAGCTGGTCTCTCGTAGATACGCAGTATTTT. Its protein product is CSASGTSWSLVDTQYF.